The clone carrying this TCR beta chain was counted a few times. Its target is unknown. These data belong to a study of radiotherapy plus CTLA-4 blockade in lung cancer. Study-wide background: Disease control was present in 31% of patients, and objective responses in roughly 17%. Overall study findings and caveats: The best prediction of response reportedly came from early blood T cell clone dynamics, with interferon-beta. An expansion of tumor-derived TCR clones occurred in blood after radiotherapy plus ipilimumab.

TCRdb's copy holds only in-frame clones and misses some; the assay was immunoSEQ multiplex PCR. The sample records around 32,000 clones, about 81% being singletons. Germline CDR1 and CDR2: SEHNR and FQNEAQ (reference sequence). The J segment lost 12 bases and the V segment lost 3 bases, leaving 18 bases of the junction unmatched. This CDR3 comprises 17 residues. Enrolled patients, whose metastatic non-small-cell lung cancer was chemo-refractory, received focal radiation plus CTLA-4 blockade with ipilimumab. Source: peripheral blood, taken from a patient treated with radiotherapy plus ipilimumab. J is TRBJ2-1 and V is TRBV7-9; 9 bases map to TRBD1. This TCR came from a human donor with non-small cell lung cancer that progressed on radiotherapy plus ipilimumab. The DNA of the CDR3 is TGTGCCAGCAGCTTCGAAATTTCGGGACAGGGCCGCGATGGGCAGTTCTTC. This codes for CASSFEISGQGRDGQFF.